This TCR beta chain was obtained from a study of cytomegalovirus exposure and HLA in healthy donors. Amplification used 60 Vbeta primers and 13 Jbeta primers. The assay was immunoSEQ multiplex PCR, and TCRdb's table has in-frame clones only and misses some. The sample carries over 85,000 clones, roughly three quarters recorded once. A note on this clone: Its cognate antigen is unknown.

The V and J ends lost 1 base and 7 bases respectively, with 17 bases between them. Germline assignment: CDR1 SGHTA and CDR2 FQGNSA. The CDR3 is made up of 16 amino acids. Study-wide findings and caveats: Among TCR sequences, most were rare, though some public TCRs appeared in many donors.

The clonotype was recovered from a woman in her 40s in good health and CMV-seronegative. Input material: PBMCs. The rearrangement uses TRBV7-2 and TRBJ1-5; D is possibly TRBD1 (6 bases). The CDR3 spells CASSLGGTTGRQPQHF. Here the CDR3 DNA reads TGTGCCAGCAGCTTAGGGGGGACCACAGGGCGCCAGCCCCAGCATTTT.